The 5 T cell receptor beta chains presented below share a single source sample, sequenced in a study of blood T cell repertoires in COVID-19. Generated by immunoSEQ multiplex PCR, the TCRdb table keeps only in-frame clones and is missing some. The sample contains under 300,000 clones, 70% to 90% of which appear only once. Material: peripheral blood. These receptors were collected from a woman in her seventies with acute or convalescent COVID-19.

V gene TRBV3-1 (or the pseudogene TRBV3-2) combines with J gene TRBJ1-5, with a weak D call TRBD1 (5 bases). Per the germline V gene, CDR1 is LGHDT and CDR2 is YNNKEL (reference sequence). V was pared by 4 bases and J by 1 base, with 14 bases between. The CDR3 has 16 amino acids. CDR3: CASSRSGGRSNQPQHF. The CDR3, as DNA: TGTGCCAGCAGCCGGTCGGGGGGAAGGAGCAATCAGCCCCAGCATTTT.

The chain combines TRBV5-1 with TRBJ2-7; D perhaps matches TRBD2 (6 bases). This CDR3 has 15 amino acids. Germline lookup yields CDR1 SGHRS and CDR2 YFSETQ. Trimming removed 4 bases at V and 1 base at J, with 15 bases between. The CDR3 DNA follows: TGCGCCAGCAGCGTTGCCCCCGGGGGTTCCTACGAGCAGTACTTC. It translates to CASSVAPGGSYEQYF.

As for this clone: The sample has other DNA sequences that encode this CDR3 too. V gene TRBV20-1 combines with J gene TRBJ2-5; D not certain. The CDR3 has 11 amino acids. The V and J ends lost 3 bases and 5 bases respectively, with 7 bases between them. The germline V gene has CDR1 DFQATT and CDR2 SNEGSKA (reference sequence). The CDR3 here is CSASLAETQYF. DNA of the CDR3: TGCAGTGCTAGTTTGGCTGAGACCCAGTACTTC.

The chain joins TRBV6-5 to TRBJ2-2; D is perhaps TRBD1 (5 bases). V lost 6 bases and J 1 base, leaving 12 bases between the germline ends. Germline lookup yields CDR1 MNHEY and CDR2 SVGAGI. The CDR3 is 15 residues long. CDR3 sequence: CASSPRQGNTGELFF. CDR3 nucleotides: TGTGCCAGCAGCCCAAGGCAGGGGAACACCGGGGAGCTGTTTTTT.

This chain connects TRBV7-7 to TRBJ2-5, with TRBD2 matching 7 bases. Germline lookup yields CDR1 SSHAT and CDR2 FNYEAQ (reference sequence). The CDR3 has 15 amino acids. The V gene end was trimmed by 2 bases and the J gene end by 3 bases; junction bases not matched to a gene: 6. Written as DNA, the CDR3 is TGTGCCAGCAGCTTACTTTCAGCGGGGAAAGAGACCCAGTACTTC. It codes for CASSLLSAGKETQYF.